These T cell receptor beta chains were read from a single sample in a study of T cell responses to AZD1222 COVID-19 vaccine. Sequenced by immunoSEQ multiplex PCR; TCRdb stores in-frame clones only, minus some. The sample lists about 150,000 clones, approximately 90% occurring once. The material sequenced was peripheral blood, taken on day 0 of AZD1222 vaccination. The receptor set was obtained from an adult in good health. CDR3s leave out the opening cysteine and the closing phenylalanine or tryptophan. The order of the fields is clone size, J gene, V gene, CDR3 protein. The listing skips clone size in some rows; elsewhere it reads once, few, many or a size class.

>NA|TRBJ2-5|TRBV5-1
ASSRTGTSEETQY
>few|TRBJ2-5|TRBV7-9
ASSLGEGRETQY
>NA|TRBJ1-1|TRBV28
ASSLDSLETEAF
>few|TRBJ2-5|TRBV2
ASSEWTAQETQY
>NA|TRBJ2-3|TRBV2
ASSQEGGDTQY
>NA|TRBJ2-5|TRBV5-1
ASSLGQYQETQY
>NA|TRBJ1-6|TRBV10-3
AIRLDSNSPLH
>NA|TRBJ1-6|TRBV5-5
ASSLVSGPNSPLH
>NA|TRBJ1-1|TRBV9
ASSVDGRYTEAF
>NA|TRBJ2-1|TRBV7-6
ASSLAGTSTYNEQF
>NA|TRBJ2-7|TRBV28
ASRRGGSSYEQY
>NA|TRBJ2-1|TRBV19
ASRSGLADPNEQF
>few|TRBJ2-7|TRBV19
ASSIDSRATYEQY
>NA|TRBJ2-3|TRBV9
ASSPLAGGPWDTQY
>few|TRBJ1-2|TRBV28
ASSFRGTAAYGYT
>once|TRBJ2-5|TRBV18
ASSPNAAASQETQY
>NA|TRBJ2-7|TRBV7-2
ASSQAGYEQY
>NA|TRBJ1-2|TRBV12-3/TRBV12-4
ASSLRQGYGYT
>NA|TRBJ1-2|TRBV5-3
ARSLVGVCHYGNT
>NA|TRBJ2-1|TRBV27
ASRYADEQF
>once|TRBJ2-1|TRBV5-1
ASSFSSGRANEQF